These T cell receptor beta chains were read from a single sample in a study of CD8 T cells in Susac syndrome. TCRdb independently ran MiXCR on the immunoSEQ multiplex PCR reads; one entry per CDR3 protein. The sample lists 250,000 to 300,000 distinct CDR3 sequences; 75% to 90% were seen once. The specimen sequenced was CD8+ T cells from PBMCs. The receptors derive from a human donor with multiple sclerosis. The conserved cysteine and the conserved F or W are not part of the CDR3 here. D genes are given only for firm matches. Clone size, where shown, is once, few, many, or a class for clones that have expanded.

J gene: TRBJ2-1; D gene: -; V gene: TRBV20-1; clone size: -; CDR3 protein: SAKGDLGAIPNNEQF
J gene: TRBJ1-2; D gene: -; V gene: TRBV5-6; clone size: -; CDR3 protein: ASSLVRGGANYGYT
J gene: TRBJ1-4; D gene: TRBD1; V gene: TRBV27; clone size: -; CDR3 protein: ASLDRGGEKLF
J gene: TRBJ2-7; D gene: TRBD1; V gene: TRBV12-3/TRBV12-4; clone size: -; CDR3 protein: ASLHRTGASYEQY
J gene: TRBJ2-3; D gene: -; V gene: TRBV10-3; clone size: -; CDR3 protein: AISGPGLSDTQY
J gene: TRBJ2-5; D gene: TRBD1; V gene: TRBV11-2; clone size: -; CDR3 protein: ASSLGGQGHQETQY
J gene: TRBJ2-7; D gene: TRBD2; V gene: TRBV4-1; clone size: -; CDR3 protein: ASSQGAEGLVIYEQY
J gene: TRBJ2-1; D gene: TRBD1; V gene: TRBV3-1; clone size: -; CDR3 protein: ASSQDTGQGYNEQF
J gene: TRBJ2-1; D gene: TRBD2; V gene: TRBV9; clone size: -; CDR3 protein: ASSPWTSGGAYNEQF
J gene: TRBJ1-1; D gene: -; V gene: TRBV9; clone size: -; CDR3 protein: ASSGAGSAEAF
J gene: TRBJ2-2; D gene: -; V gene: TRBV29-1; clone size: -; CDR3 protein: SVEPDTNTGELF
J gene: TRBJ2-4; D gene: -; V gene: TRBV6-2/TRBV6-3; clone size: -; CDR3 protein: ASSYSDGGHIQY
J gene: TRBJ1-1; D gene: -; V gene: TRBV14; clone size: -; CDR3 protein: ASSQVANTEAF
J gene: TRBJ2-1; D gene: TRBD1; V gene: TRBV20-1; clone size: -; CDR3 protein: SATPGQGAWEQF
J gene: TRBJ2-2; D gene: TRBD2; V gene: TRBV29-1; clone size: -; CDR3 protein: SVGGGGELF
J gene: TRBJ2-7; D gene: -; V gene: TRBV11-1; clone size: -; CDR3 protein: ASSLGLLGYEQY
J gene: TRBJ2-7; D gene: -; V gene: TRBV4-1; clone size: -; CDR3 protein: ASSQNGLYSYEQY
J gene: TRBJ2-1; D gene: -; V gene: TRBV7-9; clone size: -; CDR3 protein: ASLPSGLYNEQF
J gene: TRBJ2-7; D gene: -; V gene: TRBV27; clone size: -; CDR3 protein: ASSLSLARGYEQY
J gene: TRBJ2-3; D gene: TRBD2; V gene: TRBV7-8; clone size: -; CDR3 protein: ASSLQFSGSTDTQY
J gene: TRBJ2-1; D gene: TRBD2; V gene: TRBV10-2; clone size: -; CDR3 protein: ASSESIGLVNNEQF
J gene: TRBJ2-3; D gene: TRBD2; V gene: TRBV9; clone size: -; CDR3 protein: ASSGGLAGETDTQY
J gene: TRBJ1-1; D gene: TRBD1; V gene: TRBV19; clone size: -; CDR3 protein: ASIQGQGGFGAEAF
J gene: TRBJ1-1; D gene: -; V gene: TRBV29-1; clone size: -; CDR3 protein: SVGRNIEAF
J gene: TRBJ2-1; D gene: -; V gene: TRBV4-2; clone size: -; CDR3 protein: ASSHGTGYEQF
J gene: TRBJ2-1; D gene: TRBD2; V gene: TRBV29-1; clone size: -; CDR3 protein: SVGGAGGSNEQF
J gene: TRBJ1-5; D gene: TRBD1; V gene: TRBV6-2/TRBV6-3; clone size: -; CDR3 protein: ASSYTPGQVNRPQH
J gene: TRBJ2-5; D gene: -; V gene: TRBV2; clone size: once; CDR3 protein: ASILGLVGETQY
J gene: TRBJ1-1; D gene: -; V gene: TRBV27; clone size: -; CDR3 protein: ASSNRRAGNTEAF
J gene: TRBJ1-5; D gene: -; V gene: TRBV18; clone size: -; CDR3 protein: ASSPAGEGQPQH
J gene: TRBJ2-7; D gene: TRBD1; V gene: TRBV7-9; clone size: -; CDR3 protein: ASSLGQGSNYEQY
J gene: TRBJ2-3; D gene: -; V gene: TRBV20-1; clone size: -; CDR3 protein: SARADRSSTDTQY
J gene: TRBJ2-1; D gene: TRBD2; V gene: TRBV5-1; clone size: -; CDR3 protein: ASSIGLAGYSYNEQF
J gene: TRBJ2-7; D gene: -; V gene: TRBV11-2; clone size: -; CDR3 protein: ASSFEGVPVEQY
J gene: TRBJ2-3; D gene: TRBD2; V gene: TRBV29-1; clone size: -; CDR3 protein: SVEASGSSFSNTDTQY
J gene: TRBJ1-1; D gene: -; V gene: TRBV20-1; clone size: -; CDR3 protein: SARLVQLSTEAF
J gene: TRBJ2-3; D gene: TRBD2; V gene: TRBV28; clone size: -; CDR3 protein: ASSLWPSGGRQY
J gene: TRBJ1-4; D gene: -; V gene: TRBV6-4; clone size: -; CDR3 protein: ASSKSVQGGEKLF
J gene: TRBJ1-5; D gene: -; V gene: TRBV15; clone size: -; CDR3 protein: ATSRGWGADQPQH
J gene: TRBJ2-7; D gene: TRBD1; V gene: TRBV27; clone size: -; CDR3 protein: ASSLMWTGGEQY
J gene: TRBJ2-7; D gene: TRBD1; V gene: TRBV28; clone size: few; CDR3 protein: ASSPWTGSYEQY
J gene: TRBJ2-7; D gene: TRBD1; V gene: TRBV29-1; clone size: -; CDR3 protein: SVLGGPYEQY
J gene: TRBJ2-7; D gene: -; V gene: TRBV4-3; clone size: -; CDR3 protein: ASSQEDETYEQY
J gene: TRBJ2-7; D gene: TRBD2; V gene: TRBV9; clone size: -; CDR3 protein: ASSVDGEASGSYEQY
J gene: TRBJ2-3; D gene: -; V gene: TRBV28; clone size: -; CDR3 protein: ASSGFSGSSTDTQY
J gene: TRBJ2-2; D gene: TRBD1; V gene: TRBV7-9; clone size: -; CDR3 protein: ASSLPGQFTGELF
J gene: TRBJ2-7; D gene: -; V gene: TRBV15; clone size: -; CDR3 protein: ATSRGSATYEQY
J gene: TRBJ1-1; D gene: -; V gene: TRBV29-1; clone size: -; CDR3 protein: SVEDRGDTEAF